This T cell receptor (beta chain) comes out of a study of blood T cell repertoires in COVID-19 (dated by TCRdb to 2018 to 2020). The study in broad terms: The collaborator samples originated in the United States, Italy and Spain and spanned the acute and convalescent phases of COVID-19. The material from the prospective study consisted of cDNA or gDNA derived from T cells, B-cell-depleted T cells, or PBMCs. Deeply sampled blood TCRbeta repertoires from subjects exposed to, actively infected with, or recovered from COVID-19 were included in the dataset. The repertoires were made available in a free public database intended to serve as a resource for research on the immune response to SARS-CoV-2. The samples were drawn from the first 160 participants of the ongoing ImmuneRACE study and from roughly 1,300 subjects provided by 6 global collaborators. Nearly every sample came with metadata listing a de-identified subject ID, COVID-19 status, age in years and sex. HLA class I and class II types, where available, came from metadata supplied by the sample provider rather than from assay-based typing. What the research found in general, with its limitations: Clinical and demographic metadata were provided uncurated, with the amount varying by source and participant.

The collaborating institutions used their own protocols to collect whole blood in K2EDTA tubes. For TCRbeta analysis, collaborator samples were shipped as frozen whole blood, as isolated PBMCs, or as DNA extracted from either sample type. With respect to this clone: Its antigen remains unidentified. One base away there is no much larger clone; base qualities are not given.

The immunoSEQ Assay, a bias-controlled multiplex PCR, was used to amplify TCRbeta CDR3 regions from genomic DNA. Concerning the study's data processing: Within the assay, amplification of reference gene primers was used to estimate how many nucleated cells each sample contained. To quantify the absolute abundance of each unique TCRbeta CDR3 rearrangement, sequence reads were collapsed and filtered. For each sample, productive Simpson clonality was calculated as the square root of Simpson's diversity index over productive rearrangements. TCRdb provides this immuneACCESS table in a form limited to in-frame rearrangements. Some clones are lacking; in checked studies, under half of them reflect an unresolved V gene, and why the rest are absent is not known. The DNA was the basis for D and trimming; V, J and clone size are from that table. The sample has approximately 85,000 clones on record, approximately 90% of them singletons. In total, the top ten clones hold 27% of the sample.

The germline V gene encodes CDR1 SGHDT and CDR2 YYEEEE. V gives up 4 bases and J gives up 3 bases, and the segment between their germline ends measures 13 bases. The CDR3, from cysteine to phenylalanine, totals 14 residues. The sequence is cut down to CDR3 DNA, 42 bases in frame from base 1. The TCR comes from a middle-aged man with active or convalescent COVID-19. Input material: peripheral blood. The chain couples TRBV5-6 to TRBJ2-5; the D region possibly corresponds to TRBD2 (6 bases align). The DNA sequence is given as TGTGCCAGCAGCCCAGACCCGGGGGAAGAGACCCAGTACTTC. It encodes CASSPDPGEETQYF. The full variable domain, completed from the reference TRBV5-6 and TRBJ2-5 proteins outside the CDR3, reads DAGVTQSPTHLIKTRGQQVTLRCSPKSGHDTVSWYQQALGQGPQFIFQYYEEEERQRGNFPDRFSGHQFPNYSSELNVNALLLGDSALYLCASSPDPGEETQYFGPGTRLLVL.